This T cell receptor beta chain was captured by sequencing in a study of human T cells and chemical hapten exposure. Whole-study context: The study patch tested 0.01% DPC on the upper back and read results at 6 days. Study-level results: It was expanded TCRs that formed significantly more large CDR3 similarity clusters than controls did.

From germline, CDR1 is PRHDT and CDR2 FYEKMQ (reference sequence). Trimming at V came to 0 bases and at J to 8 bases, leaving 5 bases not matched to a gene. This CDR3 is built from 17 residues. TCRdb passed the RACE reads through MiXCR, listing each CDR3 protein once. Found here are under 450,000 distinct CDR3 sequences, roughly 4.8% of them singletons; the top ten hold under 3%. The sample holds a few counts of this clonotype. Its target is unknown. The time point here: patch test 1, 2 weeks after DPC sensitization. Treatment defined: therapeutic diphenylcyclopropenone sensitization with weekly scalp DPC. The total RNA was obtained from whole blood that was not fractionated.

The source material was whole blood, sampled in connection with sensitization to the hapten diphenylcyclopropenone (DPC). The chain is built from TRBV13 and TRBJ2-1; 15 bases line up with TRBD2. The TCR comes from a woman aged 45-65 years with alopecia areata. Some clones in this sample may be carry-over from other donors' samples. The CDR3 sequence is CASSLGHGLAGGDEQFF. In DNA form, the CDR3 reads TGTGCCAGCAGCTTAGGCCACGGACTAGCGGGAGGGGATGAGCAGTTCTTC.